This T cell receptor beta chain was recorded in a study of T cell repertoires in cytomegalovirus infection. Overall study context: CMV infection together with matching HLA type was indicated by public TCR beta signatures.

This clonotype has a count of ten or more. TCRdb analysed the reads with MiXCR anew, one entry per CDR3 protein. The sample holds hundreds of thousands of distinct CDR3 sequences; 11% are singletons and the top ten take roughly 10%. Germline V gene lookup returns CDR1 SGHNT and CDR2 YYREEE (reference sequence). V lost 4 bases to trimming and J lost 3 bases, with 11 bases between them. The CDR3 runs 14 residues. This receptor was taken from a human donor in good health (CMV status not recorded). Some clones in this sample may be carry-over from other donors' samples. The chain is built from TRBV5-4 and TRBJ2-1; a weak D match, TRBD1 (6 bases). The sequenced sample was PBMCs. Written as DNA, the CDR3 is TGTGCCAGCAGCCCCCGGACAGACTACAATGAGCAGTTCTTC. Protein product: CASSPRTDYNEQFF.